These 18 T cell receptor beta chains share one sample of origin, sequenced in a study of cytomegalovirus exposure and HLA in healthy donors. PCR used 60 Vbeta primers and 13 Jbeta primers. Assay used: immunoSEQ multiplex PCR; TCRdb lists only in-frame clones, some missing. The table lists under 200,000 clones. The sample consisted of PBMCs. These receptors were collected from a man aged 25 to 40 in good health and CMV-seronegative.

The chain recombines TRBV9 with TRBJ2-2; 13 nucleotides align to TRBD2. The germline V gene encodes CDR1 SGDLS and CDR2 YYNGEE. There are 17 residues in the CDR3. Trimming at V came to 2 bases and at J to 4 bases, leaving 5 bases not matched to a gene. The CDR3 nucleotides are TGTGCCAGCAGCGTCTTAGGACTAGCGGGAGCCACCGGGGAGCTGTTTTTT. As protein: CASSVLGLAGATGELFF.

The chain combines TRBV5-1 with TRBJ1-1, with a weak D call TRBD1 (6 bases). Trimming shortened V by 0 bases and J by 1 base, and 7 bases separated the two germline ends. This CDR3 comprises 14 residues. The germline gives CDR1 SGHRS, CDR2 YFSETQ. The CDR3 region has the DNA TGCGCCAGCAGCTTGGAGACAGGGAACACTGAAGCTTTCTTT. Translation gives CASSLETGNTEAFF.

This sequence joins TRBV19 and TRBJ2-7; D perhaps matches TRBD1 (6 bases). The ends were cut back, 0 bases at V and 2 bases at J, with 11 bases in the middle. Germline-derived CDR1 and CDR2 are LNHDA and SQIVND (reference sequence). The CDR3 contains 15 residues. CDR3 nucleotides: TGTGCCAGTAGTATAGATCCGGGACAAACCTACGAGCAGTACTTC. This translates into CASSIDPGQTYEQYF. The full variable domain, with the rest looked up from reference TRBV19 and TRBJ2-7, is DGGITQSPKYLFRKEGQNVTLSCEQNLNHDAMYWYRQDPGQGLRLIYYSQIVNDFQKGDIAEGYSVSREKKESFPLTVTSAQKNPTAFYLCASSIDPGQTYEQYFGPGTRLTVT.

V is TRBV6-1 and J is TRBJ1-1, with unresolved D. The CDR3 consists of 11 residues. Trimming shortened V by 5 bases and J by 11 bases, and 12 bases separated the two germline ends. Germline V lookup: CDR1 MNHNS, CDR2 SASEGT. CDR3 region: CASSYLGNAFF. Here the CDR3 DNA reads TGTGCCAGCAGTTACCTCGGGAATGCTTTCTTT.

The chain couples TRBV6-6 to TRBJ1-2; the D gene is possibly TRBD1 (5 bases). Germline V CDR1 and CDR2: MNHNY, SVGAGI (reference sequence). Trimming shortened V by 2 bases and J by 0 bases, and 13 bases separated the two germline ends. The CDR3 runs 16 residues. The CDR3 nucleotides read TGTGCCAGCAGTTACCCCCGGGGGAGAGCTAACTATGGCTACACCTTC. It encodes CASSYPRGRANYGYTF.

This chain joins TRBV7-2 and TRBJ2-5; 9 bases match TRBD2. The CDR3 extends over 15 amino acids. Germline loops: CDR1 SGHTA, CDR2 FQGNSA. With 5 bases clipped from V and 5 bases from J, the junction kept 9 bases outside the gene matches. In DNA, the CDR3 is TGTGCCAGCAGCGTACAGGGTAGCGGGAGTGAGACCCAGTACTTC. It translates to CASSVQGSGSETQYF.

The chain couples TRBV20-1 to TRBJ2-5, with D possibly matching TRBD2 (6 bases). Per the germline V gene, CDR1 is DFQATT and CDR2 is SNEGSKA (reference sequence). V lost 3 bases and J lost 9, with 8 bases in between. The CDR3 has 10 residues. The CDR3 bases are TGCAGTGCTAGCCGGGACTCCCAGTACTTC. Its protein product is CSASRDSQYF.

This chain joins TRBV11-2 and TRBJ1-1; the D is unclear. The CDR3 loop spans 14 amino acids. CDR1 and CDR2 from the germline V gene are SGHAT and FQNNGV. V lost 3 bases to trimming and J lost 0 bases, with 8 bases between them. This chain's CDR3 is CASSFPGLNTEAFF. DNA for the CDR3: TGTGCCAGCAGCTTTCCAGGCTTGAACACTGAAGCTTTCTTT.

The rearrangement joins TRBV27 to TRBJ1-2, with a tentative D call TRBD1 (5 bases). The ends were cut back, 5 bases at V and 0 bases at J, with 16 bases in the middle. This CDR3 region has 16 residues. The germline V gene has CDR1 MNHEY and CDR2 SMNVEV (reference sequence). The CDR3 DNA reads TGTGCCAGCAGTCCAACAGGTCTGGGCTCTAACTATGGCTACACCTTC. Residues: CASSPTGLGSNYGYTF.

The chain is built from TRBV6-6 and TRBJ1-4; 9 bases align to TRBD1. The CDR3 length is 16 residues. The V gene's germline CDR1 is MNHNY and CDR2 SVGAGI (reference sequence). Losses at the gene ends were 6 bases for V and 2 bases for J; bases not matched to a gene: 7. CDR3 nucleotide sequence: TGTGCCAGCAGACACGCCGGGACAGGGACTAATGAAAAACTGTTTTTT. Protein sequence: CASRHAGTGTNEKLFF.

The V gene is TRBV5-1, the J gene TRBJ2-5, with TRBD1 matching over 8 bases. The CDR3 runs 14 residues. Per the germline V gene, CDR1 is SGHRS and CDR2 is YFSETQ. Losses at the gene ends were 3 bases for V and 5 bases for J; bases not matched to a gene: 6. CDR3 in amino acids: CASSSGQGRETQYF. CDR3 DNA sequence: TGCGCCAGCAGCTCAGGACAGGGTAGGGAGACCCAGTACTTC.

The J gene is TRBJ1-6, the V gene TRBV14, with 7 bases matching TRBD1. Germline CDR1 reads SGHDN; CDR2 reads FVKESK. The V gene end was trimmed by 1 base and the J gene end by 10 bases; junction bases not matched to a gene: 4. There are 14 residues in the CDR3. The CDR3 DNA sequence: TGTGCCAGCAGCCAAGTCGACAGGGACTCACCCCTCCACTTT. Protein product: CASSQVDRDSPLHF.

J is TRBJ1-4 and V is TRBV10-1; a weak D match, TRBD1 (6 bases). CDR3 length: 15 residues. With 0 bases removed from V and 8 bases from J, the gap between germline ends came to 13 bases. Germline lookup yields CDR1 WNHNN and CDR2 SYGVQD (reference sequence). The CDR3 DNA reads as TGCGCCAGCAGTGAGTCGCAGGGGTCGAACGAAAAACTGTTTTTT. This sequence encodes CASSESQGSNEKLFF.

Details on this clone: The junction does not match germline at one end; this may be a read error. This sequence joins TRBV5-1 and TRBJ2-2, with 7 positions matching TRBD2. This CDR3 comprises 16 residues. Per germline, CDR1 SGHRS and CDR2 YFSETQ. The CDR3 sequence: CASCFGAGANTGELFF. The DNA for the CDR3 is TGCGCCAGCTGCTTCGGGGCGGGAGCCAACACCGGGGAGCTGTTTTTT.

V is TRBV11-3 and J is TRBJ2-2; unclear D gene. CDR3 size: 15 residues. Trimming took 4 bases from V and 0 from J, leaving 9 bases between them. Germline-derived CDR1 and CDR2 are SGHNT and YENEEA. DNA of the CDR3: TGTGCCAGCAGCTCCTCAGTTGCGAACACCGGGGAGCTGTTTTTT. Translating gives CASSSSVANTGELFF.

The gene calls are TRBV28 and TRBJ1-1; no definite D call. The germline V and J ends were trimmed by 5 bases and 0 bases, with 19 bases remaining between them. This CDR3 is built from 17 residues. The germline V gene encodes CDR1 MDHEN and CDR2 SYDVKM. The CDR3 nucleotides are TGTGCCAGCAGTAGTTCCACCATGGGAGATTTGAACACTGAAGCTTTCTTT. This translates into CASSSSTMGDLNTEAFF.

The chain carries TRBV2 and TRBJ2-5, with a weak D call TRBD2 (5 bases). The germline V and J ends were trimmed by 2 bases and 5 bases, with 21 bases remaining between them. The CDR3 extends over 17 amino acids. From germline, CDR1 is SNHLY and CDR2 FYNNEI. CDR3: CASSERVSDTMWETQYF. The CDR3 DNA is TGTGCCAGCAGTGAAAGGGTTAGCGACACGATGTGGGAGACCCAGTACTTC.

The chain links TRBV4-2 to TRBJ1-4; TRBD1 aligns across 9 bases. Germline trimming cut 0 bases from V and 7 bases from J; bases unmatched to any gene: 15. CDR1 is LGHNA and CDR2 is YNFKEQ in the germline V gene. The CDR3 has 19 residues. This CDR3 reads CASSQDLVGLTGGIEKLFF. The DNA for the CDR3 is TGTGCCAGCAGCCAAGATCTGGTTGGTCTGACAGGGGGGATTGAAAAACTGTTTTTT.